The clone carrying this T cell receptor (beta chain) was counted ten times or more. The antigen is unknown. From RNA transcripts, TCR beta CDR3 regions were amplified. First-round RT-PCR of the TCR CDR3 relied on the HTBI primer set. One entry per CDR3 protein results from TCRdb running MiXCR on the multiplex PCR reads. The table lists around 430,000 distinct CDR3 sequences, about 15% of them singletons. CDR3 length equals 15 residues. CDR1 and CDR2 from the germline V gene are SGHTS and YDEGEE. V was pared by 4 bases and J by 6 bases, with 7 bases of the junction left unmatched. The data belong to a study of T cells in Graves' hyperthyroidism and ophthalmopathy. Background on the study: The blood sample was taken at first diagnosis, before treatment began. Study findings and constraints: Researchers found most expanded thyroid clonotypes above 0.001 in blood as well.

The material sequenced was blood. The chain is built from TRBV5-8 and TRBJ2-2; 9 bases are a match to TRBD2. The TCR was taken from a woman younger than 45 with Graves' hyperthyroidism. This CDR3 reads CASSLGTSLSGELFF. The CDR3 DNA is TGTGCCAGCAGCCTCGGGACTAGCTTATCCGGGGAGCTGTTTTTT.